These 27 T cell receptor beta chains were sequenced from one sample in a study of blood T cells in healthy people across ages. Together with a sample-barcoded 5' primer, a J-beta primer mix was included in a second PCR lasting roughly 7 to 11 cycles. TCRdb called the 5' RACE reads again in MiXCR, with one record for every CDR3 protein. The sample includes about 970,000 distinct CDR3 sequences, about 51% seen only once; the top ten take over 20%. The sequenced sample was blood. The receptor source for this set is a woman aged 60-75 years in good health.

This clonotype was picked up a small number of times. The CDR3 protein is CASSTGIALGYEQFF. The CDR3 DNA is TGTGCCAGCAGTACAGGCATCGCCTTAGGGTATGAGCAGTTCTTC. The rearrangement uses TRBV12-3 or TRBV12-4 and TRBJ2-1; D perhaps matches TRBD1 (5 bases). CDR3 length equals 15 residues. Trimming pared 5 bases from V and 8 bases from J, leaving 19 bases between.

The V gene is TRBV6-5, the J gene TRBJ2-3; D gene unclear. Germline V gives CDR1 MNHEY, CDR2 SVGAGI. This CDR3 region has 15 residues. V lost 4 bases to trimming and J lost 2 bases, with 13 bases between them. In DNA form, the CDR3 reads TGTGCCAGCAGTTCCCTCGTGGGCTTCACAGATACGCAGTATTTT. Residues: CASSSLVGFTDTQYF.

V and J are TRBV20-1 and TRBJ2-4, with unresolved D. Deletions cut 1 base from V and 5 bases from J, with 6 bases between. Germline V lookup: CDR1 DFQATT, CDR2 SNEGSKA (reference sequence). This CDR3 contains 12 residues. In DNA, the CDR3 is TGCAGTGCTAGAGGGGCCGAAAACATTCAGTACTTC. Amino acids: CSARGAENIQYF.

This chain links TRBV5-6 with TRBJ2-5, with TRBD2 matching 7 bases. CDR1 and CDR2 from the germline V gene are SGHDT and YYEEEE. V shed 3 bases, J shed 9 bases, and the junction held 11 bases outside the gene matches. This CDR3 contains 14 residues. The CDR3 nucleotides are TGTGCCAGCAGCTACGGGACTTCCCGGGGGGCCCAGTACTTC. Its protein is CASSYGTSRGAQYF.

This clonotype was counted at least ten times. A junction end diverges from the germline sequence, so it may reflect a read error. The chain recombines TRBV5-1 with TRBJ2-7; the D gene is possibly TRBD2 (5 bases). The CDR3 is 12 amino acids. CDR1 is SGHRS, CDR2 YFSETQ, per germline. The CDR3 region has the DNA TGTGCCAGCAGCTCGGGAACCTACGAGCAGTACTTC. As protein: CASSSGTYEQYF. Full variable domain (remainder filled in from reference TRBV5-1 and TRBJ2-7): KAGVTQTPRYLIKTRGQQVTLSCSPISGHRSVSWYQQTPGQGLQFLFEYFSETQRNKGNFPGRFSGRQFSNSRSEMNVSTLELGDSALYLCASSSGTYEQYFGPGTRLTVT.

The rearrangement links TRBV20-1 to TRBJ2-4; possible D gene TRBD2, 5 bases. The length of the CDR3 is 15 residues. Trimming removed 0 bases from V and 9 bases from J, with 18 bases in between. Germline V gives CDR1 DFQATT, CDR2 SNEGSKA (reference sequence). Here the CDR3 DNA reads TGCAGTGCTAGAGAGCCGGGTTCGTCGGGATCCATTCAGTACTTC. It codes for CSAREPGSSGSIQYF.

This clonotype was observed a few times. The CDR3 nucleotides read TGTGCCAGCAGTGCCCGGACAGGGGGCTTCTACGAGCAGTACTTC. This encodes CASSARTGGFYEQYF. This chain uses TRBV25-1 with TRBJ2-7; 11 bases match TRBD1. The trim removed 4 bases at V and 3 bases at J, leaving 5 bases unmatched. Germline lookup yields CDR1 MGHDK and CDR2 SYGVNS. The CDR3 contains 15 residues.

The chain joins TRBV28 to TRBJ2-1; D might be TRBD2 (5 bases). The DNA matches TRBJ2-7 better at its end, which makes the J call doubtful. Germline loops: CDR1 MDHEN, CDR2 SYDVKM. This CDR3 region has 18 residues. The CDR3 is CASTERALLLPGNNEQYF. The CDR3 DNA reads TGTGCCAGCACCGAGAGGGCTCTACTGCTGCCGGGAAACAATGAGCAGTACTTC.

This clonotype was seen a few times. The rearrangement joins TRBV15 to TRBJ2-5; TRBD2 agrees at 7 bases. CDR1 and CDR2 from the germline V gene are LNHNV and YYDKDF (reference sequence). V shed 6 bases, J shed 0 bases, and the junction held 4 bases outside the gene matches. The CDR3 sequence is 14 residues long. CDR3 bases: TGTGCCACCAGTTCTAGCGGCTACCAAGAGACCCAGTACTTC. Its translation: CATSSSGYQETQYF.

There are a few counts of this clonotype. The rearrangement links TRBV15 to TRBJ1-6; D uncertain. Between the trimmed V and J ends, which lost 4 bases and 7 bases, there was a span of 14 bases. CDR1 is LNHNV and CDR2 is YYDKDF in the germline V gene (reference sequence). This CDR3 is built from 15 residues. The CDR3 bases are TGTGCCACCAGCAAAGCGACGGAATTCAATTCACCCCTCCACTTT. This codes for CATSKATEFNSPLHF. Full variable domain (outside the CDR3, taken from reference TRBV15 and TRBJ1-6): DAMVIQNPRYQVTQFGKPVTLSCSQTLNHNVMYWYQQKSSQAPKLLFHYYDKDFNNEADTPDNFQSRRPNTSFCFLDIRSPGLGDTAMYLCATSKATEFNSPLHFGNGTRLTVT.

The chain has TRBV15 and TRBJ2-7; 9 bases match TRBD2. The CDR3 contains 14 residues. The junction had 3 bases not matched to a gene; V was cut back by 4 bases and J by 2 bases. CDR1 is LNHNV and CDR2 is YYDKDF in the germline V gene (reference sequence). The CDR3 loop reads CATSNRLAAYEQYF. The CDR3, as DNA: TGTGCCACCAGCAACAGACTAGCGGCCTACGAGCAGTACTTC.

The V gene is TRBV5-1, the J gene TRBJ2-7; 7 bases line up with TRBD2. The V segment lost 4 bases and the J segment 3 bases; nucleotides outside the gene matches: 13. The germline gives CDR1 SGHRS, CDR2 YFSETQ. The CDR3 contains 16 residues. For the CDR3, the DNA is TGCGCCAGCAGCCCCTGGGGCCTTGCGGGAGACTACGAGCAGTACTTC. Its translation: CASSPWGLAGDYEQYF.

In this sample, this clonotype turned up a few times. The chain carries TRBV29-1 and TRBJ1-4; 10 positions agree with TRBD1. Trimming cost V 4 bases and J 3 bases; bases outside gene matches: 8. The CDR3 loop spans 16 amino acids. From germline, CDR1 is SQVTM and CDR2 ANQGSEA. CDR3 DNA sequence: TGCAGCGTTGGTGGGGGGACAGGGGTGTCTAATGAAAAACTGTTTTTT. It translates to CSVGGGTGVSNEKLFF. The whole variable domain, filled in from reference TRBV29-1 and TRBJ1-4, reads SAVISQKPSRDICQRGTSLTIQCQVDSQVTMMFWYRQQPGQSLTLIATANQGSEATYESGFVIDKFPISRPNLTFSTLTVSNMSPEDSSIYLCSVGGGTGVSNEKLFFGSGTQLSVL.

The rearrangement joins TRBV20-1 to TRBJ2-1; 7 bases match TRBD2. Germline V gene data show CDR1 as DFQATT and CDR2 as SNEGSKA (reference sequence). CDR3 size: 14 residues. J lost 4 bases, V lost 2 bases, and 5 bases had no gene match. The CDR3 is CSARPSGPYNEQFF. Here the CDR3 DNA reads TGCAGTGCTAGACCTAGCGGTCCTTACAATGAGCAGTTCTTC.

CDR3 in DNA: TGTGCCAGCAGCTTAGCCGGCCAGGCCTACAAGCAGTACTTC. Residues: CASSLAGQAYKQYF. The chain employs TRBV7-2 and TRBJ2-4; D gene uncertain. CDR3 length: 14 residues. Deletions cut 0 bases from V and 13 bases from J, with 16 bases between. CDR1 is SGHTA, CDR2 FQGNSA, per germline.

This clonotype has only a few counts. The V call is TRBV4-1, the J call TRBJ2-7, with D perhaps matching TRBD1 (6 bases). This CDR3 spans 14 amino acids. Trimming left V 5 bases short and J 3 bases short, with 14 bases between. Germline V gene data show CDR1 as MGHRA and CDR2 as YSYEKL. The CDR3 protein is CASSEGQWGYEQYF. CDR3 DNA: TGCGCCAGCAGCGAAGGACAGTGGGGCTACGAGCAGTACTTC.

The chain links TRBV6-5 to TRBJ2-1, with D perhaps matching TRBD2 (6 bases). The CDR3 covers 15 residues. V was cut by 5 bases and J by 5 bases, with 16 bases left in between. Germline V gene sequence: CDR1 MNHEY, CDR2 SVGAGI. DNA of the CDR3: TGTGCCAGCAGTGGTAGTGGGAGGTTTAACAATGAGCAGTTCTTC. This sequence encodes CASSGSGRFNNEQFF.

The chain links TRBV29-1 to TRBJ2-3; 12 bases agree with TRBD2. Germline V gene lookup returns CDR1 SQVTM and CDR2 ANQGSEA. CDR3 length: 15 residues. V gave up 5 bases and J gave up 3 bases; unmatched junction bases: 6. Here the CDR3 reads CSVKTSGSGTDTQYF. The DNA of the CDR3 is TGCAGCGTTAAGACTAGCGGGAGTGGAACAGATACGCAGTATTTT.

The chain recombines TRBV20-1 with TRBJ2-5; TRBD2 matches 15 bases. The J call is uncertain, as TRBJ2-7 better fits the DNA end. The germline gives CDR1 DFQATT, CDR2 SNEGSKA (reference sequence). The CDR3 consists of 18 residues. The CDR3 sequence is CSARVPGLAGGPTYEQYF. The CDR3 DNA reads as TGCAGTGCTAGAGTCCCGGGACTAGCGGGAGGCCCTACCTACGAGCAGTACTTC.

This chain links TRBV6-5 with TRBJ2-7, with 7 nucleotides matching TRBD2. Germline trimming cut 0 bases from V and 4 bases from J; bases unmatched to any gene: 6. Germline V gives CDR1 MNHEY, CDR2 SVGAGI. The CDR3 contains 15 residues. The CDR3, as DNA: TGTGCCAGCAGTTACTCTGCGGGAGAGTGGTACGAGCAGTACTTC. It yields the protein CASSYSAGEWYEQYF.

On this clonotype itself: At one end the junction does not follow the germline gene, possibly because of a read error. The chain employs TRBV7-2 and TRBJ2-7; 14 positions match TRBD2. The CDR3 contains 18 residues. Germline V gives CDR1 SGHTA, CDR2 FQGNSA. The CDR3 region has the DNA TGTGCCGGCAGCTTAACGGGACTAGCGGGAGAAATGACCTACGAGCAGTACTTC. It is translated as CAGSLTGLAGEMTYEQYF.

The chain couples TRBV28 to TRBJ2-7; 10 positions match TRBD1. Germline loops: CDR1 MDHEN, CDR2 SYDVKM. The CDR3 totals 15 residues. V lost 5 bases to trimming and J lost 2 bases; unmatched junction nucleotides: 6. CDR3 in DNA: TGTGCCAGCAGTCCCGGGACAGGGGTGGCCTACGAGCAGTACTTC. It encodes CASSPGTGVAYEQYF.

V gene TRBV6-5 combines with J gene TRBJ2-2; TRBD1 or TRBD2 may be the D gene (5 bases each). The V end was cut by 0 bases, the J end by 1 base, with 18 bases between. CDR1 and CDR2 from the germline V gene are MNHEY and SVGAGI. The CDR3 length is 19 residues. For the CDR3, the DNA is TGTGCCAGCAGTTACTCTTCCGACCCCCGGGACCGGAACACCGGGGAGCTGTTTTTT. Amino acids: CASSYSSDPRDRNTGELFF.

The CDR3 nucleotides read TGCAGTGCTAACCGGGACCATCCCTCCGAGCAGTACTTC. It specifies CSANRDHPSEQYF. This chain joins TRBV20-1 and TRBJ2-7; D might be TRBD1 or TRBD2, each matching 5 bases. Germline V lookup: CDR1 DFQATT, CDR2 SNEGSKA (reference sequence). The CDR3 contains 13 residues. V gave up 4 bases and J gave up 6 bases, with 16 bases separating them.

This clonotype was observed a handful of times. The chain recombines TRBV7-2 with TRBJ2-1; TRBD2 matches 10 bases. Per germline, CDR1 SGHTA and CDR2 FQGNSA. The CDR3 contains 14 residues. The V segment lost 1 base and the J segment 9 bases; nucleotides outside the gene matches: 3. This CDR3 reads CASSLVIAGGEQFF. The DNA of the CDR3 is TGTGCCAGCAGCTTAGTTATAGCGGGAGGTGAGCAGTTCTTC.

This clonotype was seen more than once but under ten times. The chain joins TRBV9 to TRBJ2-3, with TRBD2 matching 11 bases. The CDR3 is made up of 19 amino acids. V shed 4 bases and J 0 bases; nucleotides not matched to a gene: 13. The germline gives CDR1 SGDLS, CDR2 YYNGEE. The CDR3 protein is CASSTTPGTSGTSTDTQYF. CDR3 bases: TGTGCCAGCAGCACCACCCCTGGGACTAGCGGAACTAGCACAGATACGCAGTATTTT. Complete variable domain (other parts from reference TRBV9 and TRBJ2-3): DSGVTQTPKHLITATGQRVTLRCSPRSGDLSVYWYQQSLDQGLQFLIQYYNGEERAKGNILERFSAQQFPDLHSELNLSSLELGDSALYFCASSTTPGTSGTSTDTQYFGPGTRLTVL.

The sample holds a few counts of this clonotype. The CDR3 protein is CASSLAYTAKTSYGYTF. The CDR3 DNA reads TGTGCCAGCAGCTTAGCTTATACGGCTAAAACGAGCTATGGCTACACCTTC. V is TRBV7-8 and J is TRBJ1-2; D gene ambiguous. The CDR3 is 17 residues long. V was trimmed by 0 bases and J by 4 bases, leaving 18 bases between them. Germline V gives CDR1 SGHVS, CDR2 FQNEAQ.